This TCR beta chain originates from a study of cytomegalovirus exposure and HLA in healthy donors. Broader study findings: Despite most TCR sequences being rare, some public TCRs occurred in many donors. Productive rates of about 87% or about 30% were seen for most TCR beta V segments in an earlier analysis.

Comment on this clone: Its specificity is unknown. One end of the junction does not line up with germline, which may come from a read error.

Germline V gene sequence: CDR1 SNHLY, CDR2 FYNNEI. The CDR3 length is 19 residues. PCR amplification relied on 60 Vbeta primers (plus 13 Jbeta primers). The method was immunoSEQ multiplex PCR; TCRdb's version includes in-frame clones alone and lacks a portion of them. The table lists 150,000 to 200,000 clones, 78% of them singletons, with roughly 2.7% in the top ten. This chain connects TRBV2 to TRBJ2-3; possibly TRBD1 for D (6 bases). The receptor comes from a female donor in good health and CMV-seronegative. Source material: PBMCs. Here the CDR3 DNA reads TGTGCCAGCAATGAAGCCCTTGACCTGTCGTGGGGGCCGGGAGATACGCAGTATTTT. Amino acids: CASNEALDLSWGPGDTQYF.